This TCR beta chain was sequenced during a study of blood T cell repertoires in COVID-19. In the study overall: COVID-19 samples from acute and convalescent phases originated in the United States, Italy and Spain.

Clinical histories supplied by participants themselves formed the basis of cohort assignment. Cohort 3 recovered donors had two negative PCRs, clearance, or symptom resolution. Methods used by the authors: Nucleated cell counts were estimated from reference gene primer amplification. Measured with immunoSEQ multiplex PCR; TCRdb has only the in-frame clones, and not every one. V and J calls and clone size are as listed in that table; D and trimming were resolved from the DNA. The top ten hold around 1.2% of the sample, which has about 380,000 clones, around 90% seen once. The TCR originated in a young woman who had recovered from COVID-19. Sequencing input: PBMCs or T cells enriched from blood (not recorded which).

The CDR3 protein is CASSIGAPVYNSPLHF. Written as DNA, the CDR3 is TGTGCCAGTAGTATTGGGGCCCCGGTTTACAATTCACCCCTCCACTTT. The J gene is TRBJ1-6, the V gene TRBV19; D possibly corresponds to TRBD1 (5 bases). The V end was cut by 3 bases, the J end by 7 bases, with 16 bases between. Germline V lookup: CDR1 LNHDA, CDR2 SQIVND (reference sequence). This CDR3 has 16 residues.